A selection of T cell receptor beta chains follows, all from one sample in a study of T cell changes during pregnancy in multiple sclerosis. Method: immunoSEQ multiplex PCR; TCRdb's copy keeps in-frame clones and lacks some. In the table there are about 12,000 clones, approximately 86% of which are singletons. Sequencing was performed on CD8+ T cells from peripheral blood mononuclear cells, taken in the second trimester of pregnancy. These receptors all come from a female donor in good health, enrolled as a control in a pregnancy study. Both conserved end residues are part of each CDR3. The D gene is left open where the match is weak.

V gene	J gene	D gene	CDR3 protein	CDR3 DNA
TRBV7-9	TRBJ1-1	TRBD1	CASAAGTGGTEAFF	TGTGCCTCAGCAGCCGGGACAGGGGGTACTGAAGCTTTCTTT
TRBV5-6	TRBJ1-2	TRBD1	CASSYPGQTFYGYTF	TGTGCCAGCAGCTACCCGGGACAGACGTTCTATGGCTACACCTTC
TRBV5-6	TRBJ2-2	TRBD1	CASSGAGTGDTGELFF	TGTGCCAGCAGTGGGGCCGGGACAGGGGACACCGGGGAGCTGTTTTTT
TRBV30	TRBJ1-2	-	CAWSPGGSWGYTF	TGTGCCTGGAGCCCCGGAGGCTCATGGGGCTACACCTTC
TRBV6-5	TRBJ2-2	TRBD2	CASLTSGSAPGELFF	TGTGCCAGCCTGACTAGCGGGAGTGCCCCCGGGGAGCTGTTTTTT
TRBV10-3	TRBJ1-2	TRBD1	CAISERDSDGYTF	TGTGCCATCAGTGAAAGGGACAGCGATGGCTACACCTTC
TRBV6-5	TRBJ1-6	-	CASGQAVYSPLHF	TGTGCCAGCGGGCAGGCAGTCTATTCACCCCTCCACTTT
TRBV4-1	TRBJ1-3	-	CASSQVGVQDTIYF	TGCGCCAGCAGCCAAGTAGGGGTTCAAGACACCATATATTTT
TRBV5-5	TRBJ2-7	TRBD2	CASSTSGRGYEQYF	TGTGCCAGCAGCACTAGCGGGAGGGGCTACGAGCAGTACTTC
TRBV6-1	TRBJ2-7	-	CASSEGVTYEQYF	TGTGCCAGCAGTGAGGGAGTTACCTACGAGCAGTACTTC
TRBV13	TRBJ1-2	-	CASSLGTGSNYGYTF	TGTGCCAGCAGCTTAGGGACAGGTTCTAACTATGGCTACACCTTC
TRBV19	TRBJ2-1	TRBD1	CASSISVQGNEQFF	TGTGCCAGTAGTATTTCAGTACAGGGGAATGAGCAGTTCTTC